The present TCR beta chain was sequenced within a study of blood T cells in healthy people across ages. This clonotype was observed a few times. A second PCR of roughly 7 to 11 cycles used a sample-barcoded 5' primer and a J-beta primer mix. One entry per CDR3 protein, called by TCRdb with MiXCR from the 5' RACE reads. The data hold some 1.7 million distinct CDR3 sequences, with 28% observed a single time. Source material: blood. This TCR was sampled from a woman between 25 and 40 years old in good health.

CDR3 residues: CSVLRDPEQYF. CDR3 DNA sequence: TGCAGCGTACTACGGGACCCAGAGCAGTACTTC. The rearrangement uses TRBV29-1 and TRBJ2-7, with D perhaps assigned TRBD1 or TRBD2 (5 bases each). The CDR3 is made up of 11 amino acids. V lost 6 bases and J lost 7, with 13 bases in between. Germline-derived CDR1 and CDR2 are SQVTM and ANQGSEA.